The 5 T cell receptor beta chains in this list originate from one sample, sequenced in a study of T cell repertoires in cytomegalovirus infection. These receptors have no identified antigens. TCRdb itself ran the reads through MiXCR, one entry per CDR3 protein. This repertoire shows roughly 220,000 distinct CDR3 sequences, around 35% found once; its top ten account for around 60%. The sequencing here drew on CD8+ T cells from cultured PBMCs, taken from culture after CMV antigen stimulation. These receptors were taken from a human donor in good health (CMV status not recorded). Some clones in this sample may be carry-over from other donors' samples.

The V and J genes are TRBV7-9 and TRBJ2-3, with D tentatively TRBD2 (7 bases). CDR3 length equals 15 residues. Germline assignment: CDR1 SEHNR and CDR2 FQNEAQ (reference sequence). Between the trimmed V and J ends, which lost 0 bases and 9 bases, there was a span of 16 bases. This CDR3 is CASSLAEGGIRTQYF. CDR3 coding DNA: TGTGCCAGCAGCTTAGCGGAGGGGGGGATTCGGACGCAGTATTTT.

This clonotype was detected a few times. CDR3 loop: CASRSFAQGLGETQYF. CDR3 bases: TGCGCCAGCAGATCGTTCGCACAGGGTTTGGGAGAGACCCAGTACTTC. The chain couples TRBV4-1 to TRBJ2-5; possibly TRBD1 for D (6 bases). Germline CDR1 MGHRA, CDR2 YSYEKL. Trimming took off 6 bases at V and 4 bases at J, with 21 bases between the two ends. The CDR3 has 16 amino acids.

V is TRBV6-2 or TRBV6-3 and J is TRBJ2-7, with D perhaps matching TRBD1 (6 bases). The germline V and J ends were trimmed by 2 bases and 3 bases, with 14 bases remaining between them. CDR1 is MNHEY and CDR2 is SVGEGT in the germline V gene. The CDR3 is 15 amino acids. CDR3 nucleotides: TGTGCCAGCAGTTACAACCCTTCAGGGGACTACGAGCAGTACTTC. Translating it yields CASSYNPSGDYEQYF.

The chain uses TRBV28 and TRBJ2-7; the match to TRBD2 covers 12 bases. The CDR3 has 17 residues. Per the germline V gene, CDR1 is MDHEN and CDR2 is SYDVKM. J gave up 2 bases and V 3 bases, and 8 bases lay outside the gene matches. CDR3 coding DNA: TGTGCCAGCAGTTTCCCCACTAGCGGGAGGTCGGCCTACGAGCAGTACTTC. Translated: CASSFPTSGRSAYEQYF.

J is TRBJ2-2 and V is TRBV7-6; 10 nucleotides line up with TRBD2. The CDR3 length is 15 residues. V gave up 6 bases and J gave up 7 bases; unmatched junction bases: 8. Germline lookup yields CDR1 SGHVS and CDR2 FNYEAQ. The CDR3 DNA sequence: TGTGCCAGCAGTTCTAGCGGGAGAGACGGCGGGGAGCTGTTTTTT. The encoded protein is CASSSSGRDGGELFF.